The following is a TCR beta chain sequence with its context. The antigen this receptor binds is unknown. The record has no base qualities; no much larger clone is one base away. Ficoll-Paque density gradient centrifugation was used to isolate PBMCs. This sample is drawn from a study of T-cell memory formation after mild COVID-19 (dated by TCRdb to about 2021). Study-wide context: TCR sequence clusters from the two donors were largely donor specific. Longitudinal TCRalpha and TCRbeta repertoire sequencing tracked T-cell clones expanding and contracting after mild COVID-19 in two donors. Two young, previously healthy adult volunteers, one female and one male, were included in the cohort. Findings and caveats that apply to the study as a whole: SARS-CoV-2 specificity was not confirmed for the second-wave clones peaking on day 37. The study covered only a couple of mild cases, and larger cohorts including severe cases with pre-infection samples were considered necessary. Contracting CD4+ clones appeared mostly in the CM and EM memory subsets, whereas CD8+ clones were enriched in EMRA. Clones that contracted from day 15 to 85 showed balanced CD4/CD8 phenotypes, whereas a second wave of clones that expanded from day 15 to 37 leaned towards CD4+. The detection of some responding clones in pre-infection memory suggests that pre-existing cross-reactive memory T cells joined the SARS-CoV-2 response.

Reads for this sample came from an Illumina NovaSeq 6000. TCRalpha and TCRbeta cDNA libraries were built by 5'RACE with constant-segment primers, adding sample barcodes and unique molecular identifiers. Trizol reagent was used to extract RNA from every sample. Libraries were amplified in two PCR steps, with a second sample barcode and Illumina TruSeq adapters added in the second step. The libraries were sequenced on an Illumina NovaSeq using 2 x 150 bp paired-end reads. As for how the authors treated the data: The reads were demultiplexed and collapsed into UMI-guided consensus sequences using migec v1.2.7. Using mixcr v2.1.11, UMI consensuses were aligned to TRA and TRB V and J templates and then assembled into clonotypes. Expanded or contracted clonotypes were those called significant by both edgeR and NoisET, with noise models trained on biological replicates. edgeR calls used a false discovery rate-adjusted p below 0.01 and a log2 fold-change threshold of 1. PCA with hierarchical clustering of max-normalized trajectories of the 1000 most abundant clonotypes was used as exploratory dynamics analysis. Each responding clone was given a CD4 or CD8 phenotype based on the CD4+ and CD8+ repertoires, which had been sequenced separately. The public reads were reprocessed in TCRdb via fastp at Q25 and MiXCR, keeping in-frame beta chains. Identical CDR3 protein sequences are pooled into one entry, listed with their most common genes and DNA. The V and J calls and clone size come from TCRdb's table, not from the authors' own analysis. The sample profile shows about 13,000 distinct CDR3 sequences; 15% to 20% of them were found once. The top ten clones comprise about 59% of the sample.

Relative to germline, V is 0 bases shorter and J is 7 bases shorter, with 7 bases between their ends. From the germline V gene, CDR1 is MGHRA and CDR2 is YSYEKL. The CDR3 starts with the cysteine, ends with the phenylalanine, and has 13 residues. The entry retains the CDR3 DNA only, 39 bases that are in frame from base 1. This TCR was sampled from a man aged 18 to 30 who had mild COVID-19 (a few samples of this study predate the infection). The sample titles of this study are shuffled in the database, so cell type and time point are left out; the donor was told from shared clones. The chain employs TRBV4-1 and TRBJ1-5; the D gene is not confidently resolved. Sequencing was done on a sample of PBMCs or a T cell subset sorted from them (not recorded which). The CDR3 protein sequence reads: CASSQEPPQPQHF. The DNA sequence is given as TGCGCCAGCAGCCAAGAACCGCCCCAGCCCCAGCATTTT.